This TCR beta chain was sequenced in a study of blood T cells in healthy people across ages. Whole-study results and caveats: Getting older went along with TCR beta diversity per million T cells dropping roughly linearly.

There are a few counts of this clonotype. Its specificity is not known. Trimming shortened V by 1 base and J by 3 bases, and 16 bases separated the two germline ends. CDR1 is SGDLS, CDR2 YYNGEE, per germline. CDR3 length equals 16 residues. Together with a sample-barcoded 5' primer, a J-beta primer mix was included in a second PCR lasting roughly 6 to 12 cycles. Tags on each cDNA molecule came from a template-switch adaptor with 12 random nucleotides. TCRdb called the 5' RACE reads again in MiXCR, with one record for every CDR3 protein. The sample carries over a million distinct CDR3 sequences, around 43% recorded once.

The chain has TRBV9 and TRBJ1-2; D gene ambiguous. The receptor comes from a woman aged 55-70 years in good health. Source material: blood. Here the CDR3 DNA reads TGTGCCAGCAGCGTAACCTCCATCGCGGGATACTATGGCTACACCTTC. This gives the protein CASSVTSIAGYYGYTF.